This T cell receptor (beta chain) stems from a study of cytomegalovirus exposure and HLA in healthy donors. Study outcomes and limitations: A later analysis showed HLA-associated TCR beta chains outstripping equally common others in clonal expansion. In a later analysis, donors in an Asian-associated ancestry cluster reportedly had fewer N-insertions in productive TCRs than the cohort mean. Donor immune exposure was known only as CMV serostatus.

The PCR had 60 Vbeta and 13 Jbeta primers. Generated by immunoSEQ multiplex PCR, the TCRdb table keeps only in-frame clones and is missing some. The sample has about 150,000 clones, roughly 80% seen once. The junction had 4 bases not matched to a gene; V was cut back by 2 bases and J by 5 bases. The CDR3 consists of 15 residues. CDR1 SGHTA and CDR2 FQGNSA come from the germline V gene. About this clone itself: Its cognate antigen is unknown.

The specimen was PBMCs. This receptor was identified in a man aged 40-49 years in good health and CMV-seronegative. This sequence joins TRBV7-2 and TRBJ2-5; 11 nucleotides agree with TRBD2. The CDR3 region has the DNA TGTGCCAGCAGCTTACGGACTAGCGGGCGGGAGACCCAGTACTTC. Translation gives CASSLRTSGRETQYF. The full variable domain, completed using reference TRBV7-2 and TRBJ2-5, is GAGVSQSPSNKVTEKGKDVELRCDPISGHTALYWYRQSLGQGLEFLIYFQGNSAPDKSGLPSDRFSAERTGGSVSTLTIQRTQQEDSAVYLCASSLRTSGRETQYFGPGTRLLVL.